Listed here are 29 T cell receptor beta chains from one sample, sequenced in a study of OX40 agonist ivuxolimab in advanced cancers. The data were produced by immunoSEQ multiplex PCR, yet TCRdb's version contains in-frame clones alone and is incomplete. This repertoire shows around 74,000 clones, roughly 91% found once; its top ten account for around 2.4%. The source material was CD4+ or CD8+ T cells sorted from blood, sampled in a trial of the OX40 agonist ivuxolimab. Source of these receptors: an adult with an advanced solid tumor such as melanoma, head and neck, liver or kidney cancer.

The chain uses TRBV6-5 and TRBJ1-1; D remains unclear. CDR1 MNHEY and CDR2 SVGAGI come from the germline V gene. There are 11 residues in the CDR3. V lost 6 bases, J lost 11 bases, and 13 bases lay in between. CDR3 coding DNA: TGTGCCAGCAGAAACGAATTCGCCGCTTTCTTT. Translated: CASRNEFAAFF.

The chain recombines TRBV19 with TRBJ1-6; 7 positions match TRBD1. This CDR3 region has 15 residues. Germline V lookup: CDR1 LNHDA, CDR2 SQIVND (reference sequence). Trimming removed 9 bases from V and 0 bases from J; junction bases left unmatched: 5. CDR3 in amino acids: CARGGQSSYNSPLHF. The CDR3 DNA follows: TGTGCCAGGGGGGGACAGAGCTCCTATAATTCACCCCTCCACTTT.

The chain joins TRBV28 to TRBJ2-3; D uncertain. The CDR3 has 17 residues. With 5 bases removed from V and 2 bases from J, the gap between germline ends came to 20 bases. CDR1 is MDHEN, CDR2 SYDVKM, per germline. CDR3 loop: CASSPTLGRASTDTQYF. The CDR3 DNA follows: TGTGCCAGCAGTCCCACCCTCGGACGGGCGTCCACAGATACGCAGTATTTT.

The chain carries TRBV30 and TRBJ1-5, with 7 nucleotides matching TRBD1. V shed 3 bases and J 5 bases; nucleotides not matched to a gene: 4. Germline CDR1 reads GTSNPN; CDR2 reads SVGIG (reference sequence). This CDR3 comprises 13 residues. The CDR3 loop is CAWSRQGDQPQHF. The CDR3 nucleotides are TGTGCCTGGAGCCGACAGGGAGATCAGCCCCAGCATTTT.

With regard to this clone: Other nucleotide sequences from this sample produce the same CDR3. The V gene is TRBV19, the J gene TRBJ2-2, with 8 bases aligning to TRBD1. The CDR3 spans 17 residues. Germline V gene lookup returns CDR1 LNHDA and CDR2 SQIVND (reference sequence). The V and J ends lost 10 bases and 6 bases, in that order; junction bases with no gene match: 19. The CDR3: CATLWTGKSSKAGELFF. The CDR3, as DNA: TGTGCCACCCTTTGGACAGGGAAATCGTCAAAGGCCGGGGAGCTGTTTTTT.

The V and J genes are TRBV29-1 and TRBJ1-1; D may be TRBD1 (6 bases). CDR3 length equals 12 residues. Trimming left V 3 bases short and J 5 bases short, with 10 bases between. Per germline, CDR1 SQVTM and CDR2 ANQGSEA. This chain's CDR3 is CSVDKGGTEAFF. The CDR3, as DNA: TGCAGCGTTGATAAGGGGGGGACTGAAGCTTTCTTT. The full variable domain, its missing parts supplied by reference TRBV29-1 and TRBJ1-1, is SAVISQKPSRDICQRGTSLTIQCQVDSQVTMMFWYRQQPGQSLTLIATANQGSEATYESGFVIDKFPISRPNLTFSTLTVSNMSPEDSSIYLCSVDKGGTEAFFGQGTRLTVV.

CDR3: CASSFGGPGNTIYF. CDR3 in DNA: TGTGCCAGCAGTTTCGGGGGGCCAGGAAACACCATATATTTT. V is TRBV28 and J is TRBJ1-3, with TRBD1 as a possible D gene (6 bases). The V gene's germline CDR1 is MDHEN and CDR2 SYDVKM. This CDR3 is 14 amino acids long. The V gene lost 3 bases and the J gene lost 4 bases, with 10 bases spanning the gap.

The chain links TRBV5-4 to TRBJ2-7, with D possibly TRBD2 on 7 matching bases. V lost 3 bases and J 4 bases, leaving 14 bases between the germline ends. This CDR3 region has 14 residues. From germline, CDR1 is SGHNT and CDR2 YYREEE (reference sequence). Here the CDR3 DNA reads TGTGCCAGCAGCTCGGGGGGAGGGGGATACGAGCAGTACTTC. This encodes CASSSGGGGYEQYF.

J is TRBJ1-4 and V is TRBV19; TRBD1 matches 10 bases. The CDR3 is made up of 16 amino acids. V was clipped by 7 bases and J by 4 bases; unmatched bases: 9. Germline CDR1 reads LNHDA; CDR2 reads SQIVND (reference sequence). The CDR3 here is CASKRGQGSFNEKLFF. The CDR3 DNA is TGTGCCAGTAAAAGGGGACAGGGGAGCTTTAATGAAAAACTGTTTTTT.

This sequence joins TRBV7-9 and TRBJ2-7; D is tentatively TRBD1 or TRBD2 (5 bases each). V lost 5 bases and J lost 2, with 10 bases in between. The CDR3 length is 13 residues. Germline loops: CDR1 SEHNR, CDR2 FQNEAQ (reference sequence). CDR3 sequence (DNA): TGTGCCAGCAGCCACCCGGGACCCTACGAGCAGTACTTC. Protein product: CASSHPGPYEQYF.

This chain links TRBV30 with TRBJ2-7, with unresolved D. V lost 3 bases and J lost 7, with 16 bases in between. The CDR3 is 13 residues long. Germline assignment: CDR1 GTSNPN and CDR2 SVGIG (reference sequence). The CDR3 DNA is TGTGCCTGGAGAGTGCCCCCTGCGAGGGAGCAGTACTTC. Amino acid sequence: CAWRVPPAREQYF.

The V and J genes are TRBV28 and TRBJ2-7; D is unresolved. Per germline, CDR1 MDHEN and CDR2 SYDVKM. The CDR3 loop spans 11 amino acids. Trimming stripped 3 bases from V and 6 bases from J, with 6 bases between. CDR3 sequence: CASSFTREQYF. As DNA, the CDR3 is TGTGCCAGCAGTTTTACCCGCGAGCAGTACTTC.

The genes are TRBV30 and TRBJ2-5, with 9 bases matching TRBD2. The germline CDR1 and CDR2 sequences are GTSNPN and SVGIG (reference sequence). The CDR3 is 19 amino acids. V shed 7 bases, J shed 1 base, and the junction held 22 bases outside the gene matches. The CDR3 region is CAYISSGGRATTFQETQYF. The CDR3 coding sequence is TGTGCCTATATATCGTCTGGCGGGAGGGCCACTACGTTCCAAGAGACCCAGTACTTC. The full variable domain, completed using reference TRBV30 and TRBJ2-5, is SQTIHQWPATLVQPVGSPLSLECTVEGTSNPNLYWYRQAAGRGLQLLFYSVGIGQISSEVPQNLSASRPQDRQFILSSKKLLLSDSGFYLCAYISSGGRATTFQETQYFGPGTRLLVL.

The chain employs TRBV7-6 and TRBJ2-3; 13 bases agree with TRBD2. The CDR3 extends over 17 amino acids. The ends lost 5 bases at V and 6 bases at J; junction bases unmatched: 11. Germline CDR1 SGHVS, CDR2 FNYEAQ. CDR3 loop: CASSHPGLAGPLDTQYF. The CDR3 nucleotides are TGTGCCAGCAGCCACCCGGGACTAGCGGGGCCTTTGGATACGCAGTATTTT.

The chain is built from TRBV11-2 and TRBJ1-2, with 7 bases fitting TRBD1. V shed 0 bases, J shed 4 bases, and the junction held 2 bases outside the gene matches. This CDR3 has 14 amino acids. Germline V gene data show CDR1 as SGHAT and CDR2 as FQNNGV. CDR3 sequence reads: CASSLDQGGYGYTF. The CDR3, as DNA: TGTGCCAGCAGCTTAGATCAGGGGGGCTATGGCTACACCTTC.

The genes are TRBV11-2 and TRBJ1-1; possible D gene TRBD1, 6 bases. Germline V gives CDR1 SGHAT, CDR2 FQNNGV. This CDR3 region has 15 residues. With 5 bases removed from V and 0 bases from J, the gap between germline ends came to 13 bases. CDR3: CASSRGQVMNTEAFF. The CDR3 coding sequence is TGTGCCAGCAGCCGGGGGCAGGTCATGAACACTGAAGCTTTCTTT.

The genes are TRBV30 and TRBJ2-7; D is ambiguous. Germline V gene sequence: CDR1 GTSNPN, CDR2 SVGIG (reference sequence). This CDR3 is 13 amino acids long. Trimming pared 0 bases from V and 3 bases from J, leaving 9 bases between. Here the CDR3 reads CAWSVGQNYEQYF. CDR3 bases: TGTGCCTGGAGTGTAGGGCAGAACTACGAGCAGTACTTC. The full variable domain, its missing parts supplied by reference TRBV30 and TRBJ2-7, is SQTIHQWPATLVQPVGSPLSLECTVEGTSNPNLYWYRQAAGRGLQLLFYSVGIGQISSEVPQNLSASRPQDRQFILSSKKLLLSDSGFYLCAWSVGQNYEQYFGPGTRLTVT.

The chain couples TRBV28 to TRBJ1-2; D is unclear. The CDR3 runs to 19 residues. Trimming removed 7 bases at V and 10 bases at J, with 37 bases between. CDR1 is MDHEN, CDR2 SYDVKM, per germline. The CDR3 bases are TGTGCCAGCACCAAACCTGCGGGTGAGCTCCCTTCTCGGTTTCCGACCTACACCTTC. It translates to CASTKPAGELPSRFPTYTF.

V usage is TRBV20-1 and J usage is TRBJ1-2; no reliable D call. The germline V gene encodes CDR1 DFQATT and CDR2 SNEGSKA (reference sequence). The CDR3 loop spans 9 amino acids. The DNA for the CDR3 is TGCAGACCATCGGGGGGCTACACCTTC. This translates into CRPSGGYTF.

The V gene is TRBV18, the J gene TRBJ1-2, with 11 bases lining up with TRBD1. The CDR3 length is 15 residues. Germline values: CDR1 KGHSH, CDR2 LQKENI. V was pared by 4 bases and J by 5 bases, with 6 bases of the junction left unmatched. In DNA form, the CDR3 reads TGTGCCAGCTCACAAGGACAGGGGGCCATTTATGGCTACACCTTC. Translating gives CASSQGQGAIYGYTF.

The chain couples TRBV18 to TRBJ1-4; TRBD1 might be the D (6 bases). Trimming removed 4 bases at V and 8 bases at J, with 14 bases between. The CDR3 contains 14 residues. Looked up from germline, CDR1 is KGHSH and CDR2 is LQKENI. The CDR3 DNA reads TGTGCCAGCTCACTGACAGGAGCTGAAGAAAAACTGTTTTTT. It encodes CASSLTGAEEKLFF. Full variable domain (remainder filled in from reference TRBV18 and TRBJ1-4): NAGVMQNPRHLVRRRGQEARLRCSPMKGHSHVYWYRQLPEEGLKFMVYLQKENIIDESGMPKERFSAEFPKEGPSILRIQQVVRGDSAAYFCASSLTGAEEKLFFGSGTQLSVL.

This clone occurred a few times. The rearrangement uses TRBV2 and TRBJ1-1; 7 bases align to TRBD1. CDR1 SNHLY and CDR2 FYNNEI come from the germline V gene. V shed 4 bases, J shed 1 base, and the junction held 0 bases outside the gene matches. The length of the CDR3 is 13 residues. The CDR3: CASSAGGNTEAFF. In nucleotides, the CDR3 is TGTGCCAGCAGTGCAGGGGGGAACACTGAAGCTTTCTTT. Complete variable domain (other parts from reference TRBV2 and TRBJ1-1): EPEVTQTPSHQVTQMGQEVILRCVPISNHLYFYWYRQILGQKVEFLVSFYNNEISEKSEIFDDQFSVERPDGSNFTLKIRSTKLEDSAMYFCASSAGGNTEAFFGQGTRLTVV.

The chain employs TRBV5-8 and TRBJ1-1, with D possibly being TRBD1 (6 bases). This CDR3 has 15 amino acids. Germline loops: CDR1 SGHTS, CDR2 YDEGEE. The V end lost 10 bases, the J end lost 0 bases, and 19 bases lay between the germline ends. The CDR3 DNA follows: TGTGCCCCCGAGAGGGGGGGACTCATGAACACTGAAGCTTTCTTT. It yields the protein CAPERGGLMNTEAFF.

This sequence joins TRBV2 and TRBJ1-1; a weak D match, TRBD1 (6 bases). The ends were cut back, 4 bases at V and 3 bases at J, with 12 bases in the middle. CDR3 length: 14 amino acids. The germline CDR1 and CDR2 sequences are SNHLY and FYNNEI. The CDR3 DNA reads TGTGCCAGCAGTGGACGAGGGGGGGACACTGAAGCTTTCTTT. Its protein product is CASSGRGGDTEAFF.

This clone was picked up one time. The V and J genes are TRBV19 and TRBJ2-1; perhaps D is TRBD1 or TRBD2 (5 bases each). Germline assignment: CDR1 LNHDA and CDR2 SQIVND (reference sequence). The CDR3 runs to 17 residues. The V gene lost 3 bases and the J gene lost 4 bases, with 19 bases spanning the gap. The CDR3 region is CASSIPLHWDPYNEQFF. The DNA of the CDR3 is TGTGCCAGTAGTATTCCCCTTCACTGGGACCCATACAATGAGCAGTTCTTC. The full variable domain, completed using reference TRBV19 and TRBJ2-1, is DGGITQSPKYLFRKEGQNVTLSCEQNLNHDAMYWYRQDPGQGLRLIYYSQIVNDFQKGDIAEGYSVSREKKESFPLTVTSAQKNPTAFYLCASSIPLHWDPYNEQFFGPGTRLTVL.

The V gene is TRBV6-1, the J gene TRBJ1-5; unclear D gene. This CDR3 spans 15 amino acids. Deletions cut 7 bases from V and 1 base from J, with 14 bases between. Germline loops: CDR1 MNHNS, CDR2 SASEGT. The CDR3 here is CASILHEASNQPQHF. In DNA form, the CDR3 reads TGTGCCAGCATTCTTCACGAAGCCAGCAATCAGCCCCAGCATTTT.

The chain couples TRBV5-5 to TRBJ2-7; D is uncertain. The CDR3 loop spans 13 amino acids. Germline V gene sequence: CDR1 SGHKS, CDR2 YYEKEE (reference sequence). The V end was cut by 1 base, the J end by 4 bases, with 9 bases between. The CDR3 DNA is TGTGCCAGCAGCTTGCGTCCCTGGTACGAGCAGTACTTC. It is translated as CASSLRPWYEQYF.

The chain joins TRBV12-5 to TRBJ1-1, with TRBD1 identical over 7 bases. CDR3 length: 14 amino acids. The J segment lost 2 bases and the V segment lost 6 bases, leaving 6 bases of the junction unmatched. Germline V gives CDR1 LGHNT, CDR2 FRNRAP. This CDR3 is CASGPDRANTEAFF. For the CDR3, the DNA is TGTGCTAGTGGCCCCGACAGGGCTAACACTGAAGCTTTCTTT.

V gene TRBV28 combines with J gene TRBJ2-1; a possible D gene is TRBD2 (6 bases). CDR3 length: 14 residues. Deletions cut 7 bases from V and 3 bases from J, with 13 bases between. CDR1 is MDHEN and CDR2 is SYDVKM in the germline V gene. The CDR3 loop is CASNTPGLYNEQFF. In DNA, the CDR3 is TGTGCCAGCAACACCCCGGGACTCTACAATGAGCAGTTCTTC.